The source of this T cell receptor (beta chain) is a study of blood T cell repertoires in COVID-19 (TCRdb year 2020). With regard to the full study: Samples from collaborators originated in the United States, Italy and Spain and spanned both the acute and convalescent phases of COVID-19. The prospective study material was composed of cDNA or gDNA derived from T cells, B-cell-depleted T cells, or PBMCs. The dataset comprised deeply sampled blood TCRbeta repertoires from subjects exposed to, actively infected with, or recovered from COVID-19. The repertoires were released in a freely available public database intended as a resource for research on the immune response to SARS-CoV-2. Samples were obtained from the ongoing ImmuneRACE study (first 160 participants) and from 1,000 to 1,500 subjects provided by 6 global collaborators. The sample metadata nearly always contained a de-identified subject ID, COVID-19 status, age in years and sex. Where available, HLA class I and class II types were obtained from metadata supplied by the sample provider rather than from assay-based typing. Results the study describes overall, beyond this receptor: The quantity of clinical and demographic metadata differed by source and by participant and was supplied without curation.

About this clone itself: What antigen it recognizes has not been identified. Per-base quality was not reported, and no clone a single base away is much larger than it.

The immunoSEQ Assay, a bias-controlled multiplex PCR, was used to amplify TCRbeta CDR3 regions from genomic DNA. In the paper's pipeline: The number of nucleated cells in each sample was estimated from the amplification of reference gene primers within the assay. To quantify the absolute abundance of each unique TCRbeta CDR3 rearrangement, sequence reads were collapsed and filtered. Productive Simpson clonality was computed per sample as the square root of Simpson's diversity index over productive rearrangements. In its TCRdb copy, this immuneACCESS table keeps in-frame sequences only and misses some clones. Where compared with another copy, unresolved V genes explain less than half of these, and the others have no known cause. That table furnishes V, J and clone size, whereas the DNA furnished D and trimming. The sample table holds more than 300,000 clones, of which about 90% were seen once. The ten largest clones represent over 1.5% of the sample.

One collaborating source in Seattle enrolled patients during active infection and followed them longitudinally through the course of disease. Each collaborating institution followed its own protocols to collect whole blood in K2EDTA tubes. For TCRbeta analysis, collaborator samples were shipped as frozen whole blood, as isolated PBMCs, or as DNA extracted from either sample type. The CDR3, cysteine through phenylalanine, is 17 amino acids long. Only CDR3 DNA is held: 51 bases, read in frame from base 1. In the germline V gene, CDR1 corresponds to SGHAT and CDR2 to FQNNGV. Trimmed from V: 5 bases; trimmed from J: 8 bases; junction bases lacking a gene match: 17.

This TCR was sampled from a woman aged 30 to 39 with COVID-19, enrolled during active disease. Sequenced material: peripheral blood. The V gene is TRBV11-2 and the J gene is TRBJ1-3; the central 8 bases match TRBD1. The CDR3 is CASSNQYYGQGADTIYF. The nucleotide sequence reads as follows: TGTGCCAGCAGCAATCAATACTACGGGCAGGGGGCGGACACCATATATTTT.